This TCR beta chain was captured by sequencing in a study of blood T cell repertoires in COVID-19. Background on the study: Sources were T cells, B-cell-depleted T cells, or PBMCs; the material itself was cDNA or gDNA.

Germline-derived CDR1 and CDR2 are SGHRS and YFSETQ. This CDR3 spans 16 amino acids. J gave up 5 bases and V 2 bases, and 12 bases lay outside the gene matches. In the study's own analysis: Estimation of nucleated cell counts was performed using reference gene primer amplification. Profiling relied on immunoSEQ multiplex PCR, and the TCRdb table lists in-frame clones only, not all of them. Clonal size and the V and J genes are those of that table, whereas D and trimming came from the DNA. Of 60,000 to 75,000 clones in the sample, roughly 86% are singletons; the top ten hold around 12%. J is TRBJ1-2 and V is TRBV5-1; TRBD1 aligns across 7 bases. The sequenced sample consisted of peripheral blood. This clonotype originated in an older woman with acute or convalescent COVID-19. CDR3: CASSFTVDRLGYGYTF. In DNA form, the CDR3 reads TGCGCCAGCAGCTTTACCGTGGACAGGTTGGGGTATGGCTACACCTTC.